This entry lists 6 T cell receptor beta chains sequenced from one sample in a study of human T cells and chemical hapten exposure. As to time point: patch test 3, about 24 weeks after DPC sensitization. Treatment in this sample: therapeutic diphenylcyclopropenone sensitization with weekly scalp DPC. TCRdb reanalysed the RACE reads using MiXCR and keeps one entry per CDR3 protein. The repertoire holds 95,000 to 150,000 distinct CDR3 sequences, approximately 10% seen once, with approximately 2.5% in the top ten. The source was whole blood, collected in connection with sensitization to the hapten diphenylcyclopropenone (DPC). Receptors were obtained from a woman aged 45-65 years with alopecia areata. Some clones in this sample may be carry-over from other donors' samples.

The chain links TRBV27 to TRBJ2-1; D remains unclear. Trimming shortened V by 5 bases and J by 4 bases, and 12 bases separated the two germline ends. CDR3 length equals 14 residues. Per germline, CDR1 MNHEY and CDR2 SMNVEV (reference sequence). CDR3 DNA sequence: TGTGCCAGCAGTCTCCAACTGGGTTACAATGAGCAGTTCTTC. Amino acid sequence: CASSLQLGYNEQFF.

This clonotype showed up just a few times. This chain links TRBV7-9 with TRBJ2-1, with TRBD2 matching 7 bases. V lost 4 bases and J lost 2; bases outside the gene matches: 8. Germline lookup yields CDR1 SEHNR and CDR2 FQNEAQ (reference sequence). The CDR3 length is 16 residues. Written as DNA, the CDR3 is TGTGCCAGCAGCTGGGACGGGGGGAAAACCTACAATGAGCAGTTCTTC. The encoded protein is CASSWDGGKTYNEQFF.

This clonotype was observed at least ten times. This chain connects TRBV24-1 to TRBJ2-1, with no clear D. With 0 bases removed from V and 6 bases from J, the gap between germline ends came to 11 bases. The CDR3 length is 15 residues. Germline V gene sequence: CDR1 KGHDR, CDR2 SFDVKD. CDR3 amino acids: CATSDLGRIFNEQFF. Written as DNA, the CDR3 is TGTGCCACCAGTGATTTGGGACGGATTTTCAATGAGCAGTTCTTC.

This clonotype was counted between two and nine times. The gene calls are TRBV4-1 and TRBJ2-2; D is uncertain. The CDR3 spans 13 residues. The V end was cut by 0 bases, the J end by 7 bases, with 6 bases between. Germline V gene lookup returns CDR1 MGHRA and CDR2 YSYEKL. CDR3 loop: CASSQDYIGELFF. The DNA of the CDR3 is TGCGCCAGCAGCCAAGATTATATCGGGGAGCTGTTTTTT.

The table lists this clonotype with a few counts. The chain couples TRBV6-5 to TRBJ1-6, with 7 bases fitting TRBD1. From germline, CDR1 is MNHEY and CDR2 SVGAGI. Trimming at V came to 6 bases and at J to 8 bases, leaving 7 bases not matched to a gene. The CDR3 is 14 amino acids. Written as DNA, the CDR3 is TGTGCCAGCAGCGAAACAGGGGTCCATTCACCCCTCCACTTT. As protein: CASSETGVHSPLHF.

The gene calls are TRBV30 and TRBJ1-1, with a tentative D call TRBD1 (6 bases). The V gene's germline CDR1 is GTSNPN and CDR2 SVGIG (reference sequence). V lost 2 bases, J lost 3 bases, and 13 bases lay in between. This CDR3 comprises 14 residues. DNA of the CDR3: TGTGCCTGGAGTCCAGGGGTAGGGGACACTGAAGCTTTCTTT. It specifies CAWSPGVGDTEAFF.